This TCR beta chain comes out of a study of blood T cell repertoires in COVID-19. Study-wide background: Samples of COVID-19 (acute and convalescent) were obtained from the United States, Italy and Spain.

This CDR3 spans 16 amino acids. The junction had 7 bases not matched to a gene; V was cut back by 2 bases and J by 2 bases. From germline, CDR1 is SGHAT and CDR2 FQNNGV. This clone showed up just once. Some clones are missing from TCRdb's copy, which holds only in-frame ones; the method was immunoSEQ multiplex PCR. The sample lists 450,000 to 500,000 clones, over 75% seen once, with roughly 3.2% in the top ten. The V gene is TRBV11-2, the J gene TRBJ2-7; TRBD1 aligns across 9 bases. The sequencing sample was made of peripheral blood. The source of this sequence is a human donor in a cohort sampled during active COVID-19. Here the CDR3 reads CASSLRGGQGPYEQYF. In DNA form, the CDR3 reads TGTGCCAGCAGCTTAAGGGGGGGACAGGGCCCCTACGAGCAGTACTTC. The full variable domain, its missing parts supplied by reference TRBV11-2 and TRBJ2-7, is EAGVAQSPRYKIIEKRQSVAFWCNPISGHATLYWYQQILGQGPKLLIQFQNNGVVDDSQLPKDRFSAERLKGVDSTLKIQPAKLEDSAVYLCASSLRGGQGPYEQYFGPGTRLTVT.